Below, one T cell receptor (beta chain) is given with its context. Its antigen is still unknown. V dropped 4 bases and J dropped 6 bases, with 11 bases sitting between them. The CDR3 contains 12 residues. Per germline, CDR1 SQVTM and CDR2 ANQGSEA. This specimen comes from a study of blood T cells in healthy people across ages. Then a second PCR, running roughly 6 to 11 cycles, was carried out with a sample-barcoded 5' primer and a J-beta primer mix. TCRdb ran MiXCR on the 5' RACE reads and lists one entry per CDR3 protein. The table shows about 1.8 million distinct CDR3 sequences, with 49% occurring only once. The study's findings and limits: TCR beta diversity, measured per million T cells, fell in a roughly linear way with age. Naive T cell percentage and TCR beta diversity correlated strongly.

The TCR comes from a woman aged 35 to 49 in good health. J is TRBJ2-3 and V is TRBV29-1; the D is unclear. The sequenced material came from blood. The CDR3 coding sequence is TGCAGCGTTGGACCGGAGCAGGATACGCAGTATTTT. It codes for CSVGPEQDTQYF.